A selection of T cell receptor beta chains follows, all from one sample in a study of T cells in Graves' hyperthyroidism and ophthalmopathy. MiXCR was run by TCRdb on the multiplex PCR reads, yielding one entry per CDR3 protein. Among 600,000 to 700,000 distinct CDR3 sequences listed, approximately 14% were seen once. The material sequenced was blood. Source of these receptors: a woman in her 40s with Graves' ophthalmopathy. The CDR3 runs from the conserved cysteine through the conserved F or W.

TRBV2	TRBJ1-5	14	CASTAGTYYQPQHF
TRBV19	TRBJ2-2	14	CASSFESSTGELFF
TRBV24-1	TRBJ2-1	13	CATSDDYYNEQFF
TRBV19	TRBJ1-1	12	CASSIGAAEAFF
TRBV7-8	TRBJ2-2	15	CASSFSSWGTGELFF
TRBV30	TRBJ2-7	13	CAWNTGPGYEQYF
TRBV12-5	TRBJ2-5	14	CASGMAGTVETQYF
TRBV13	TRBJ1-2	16	CASSLGWTRARYGYTF
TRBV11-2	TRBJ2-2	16	CASSSSAGIVGGELFF
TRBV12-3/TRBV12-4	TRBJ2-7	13	CASSSLYGYEQYF
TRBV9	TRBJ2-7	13	CASSVGVTHEQYF
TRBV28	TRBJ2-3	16	CASSLALRGGTDTQYF
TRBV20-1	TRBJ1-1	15	CSARDIRTVNTEAFF
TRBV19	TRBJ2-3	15	CASSKGGYSTDTQYF
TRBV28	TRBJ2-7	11	CASTTGSEQYF
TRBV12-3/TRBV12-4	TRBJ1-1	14	CASTLGQPNTEAFF
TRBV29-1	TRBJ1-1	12	CSAGTDNGEAFF
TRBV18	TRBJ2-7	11	CASSPQAEQYF
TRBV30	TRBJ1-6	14	CAWVHTGGNSPLHF
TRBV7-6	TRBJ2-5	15	CASSLGAQKGGTQYF
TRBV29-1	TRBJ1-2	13	CSVEAKGGFGYTF
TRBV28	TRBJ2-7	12	CASNKGAYEQYF
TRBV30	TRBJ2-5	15	CAWSVALSTGLTQYF
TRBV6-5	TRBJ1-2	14	CAIDPDWDRDPNTF
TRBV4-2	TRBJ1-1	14	CASSHPGRDTEAFF
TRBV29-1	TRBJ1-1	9	CSVPGEAFF
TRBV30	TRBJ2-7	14	CAWTPGTPPYEQYF
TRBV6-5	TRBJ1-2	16	CASSYSGPGDVGGYTF
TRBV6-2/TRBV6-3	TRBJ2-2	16	CASSPPLRANTGELFF
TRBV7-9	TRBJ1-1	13	CASNQGSNTEAFF
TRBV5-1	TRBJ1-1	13	CASRASGTTEAFF
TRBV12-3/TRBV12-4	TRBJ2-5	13	CASSPTAQETQYF
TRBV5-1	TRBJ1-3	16	CASSLPTGGEGNTIYF
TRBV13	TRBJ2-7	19	CASSLGRYQAGGLGYEQYF
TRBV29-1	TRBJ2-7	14	CSVVETTALYEQYF
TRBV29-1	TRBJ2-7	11	CSVETSSEQYF
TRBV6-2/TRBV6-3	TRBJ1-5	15	CASSYWGHRGQPQHF
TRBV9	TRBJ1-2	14	CASSRESANYGYTF
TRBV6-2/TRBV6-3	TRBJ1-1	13	CASSYGEARRAFF
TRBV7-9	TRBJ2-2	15	CASRPGLAGTGELFF
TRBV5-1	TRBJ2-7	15	CASSLANQGSYEQYF
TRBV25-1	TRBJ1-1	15	CASSDGARNFAEAFF
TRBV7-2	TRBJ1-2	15	CASSHNPGQHYGYTF
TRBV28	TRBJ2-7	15	CASSLIEGSSYEQYF
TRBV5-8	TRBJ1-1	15	CASSFFGRSETEAFF
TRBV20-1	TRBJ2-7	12	CSVGRAGSEQYF
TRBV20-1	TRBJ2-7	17	CSARDQGGADASYEQYF
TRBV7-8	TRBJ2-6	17	CASSPGPGTTGANVLTF
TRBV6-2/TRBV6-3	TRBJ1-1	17	CASSYPQGHPLLTEAFF
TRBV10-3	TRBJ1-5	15	CAISESGGAGQPQHF
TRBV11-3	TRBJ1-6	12	CASGTLNSPLHF
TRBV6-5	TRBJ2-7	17	CASSYPRLPGQGYEQYF
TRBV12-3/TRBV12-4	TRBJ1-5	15	CASSLARGTSQPQHF
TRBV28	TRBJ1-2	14	CASSLPRQLYGYTF